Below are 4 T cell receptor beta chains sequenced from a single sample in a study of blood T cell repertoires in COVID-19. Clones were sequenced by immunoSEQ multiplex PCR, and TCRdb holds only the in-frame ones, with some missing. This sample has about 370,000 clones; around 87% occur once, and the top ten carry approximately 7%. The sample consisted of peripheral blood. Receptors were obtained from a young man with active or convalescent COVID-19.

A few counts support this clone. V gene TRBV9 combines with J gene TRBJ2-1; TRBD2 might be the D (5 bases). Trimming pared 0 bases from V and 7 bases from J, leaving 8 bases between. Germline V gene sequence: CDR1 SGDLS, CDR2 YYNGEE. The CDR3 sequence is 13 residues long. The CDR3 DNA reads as TGTGCCAGCAGCGTAGTACCGGGGAATGAGCAGTTCTTC. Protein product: CASSVVPGNEQFF.

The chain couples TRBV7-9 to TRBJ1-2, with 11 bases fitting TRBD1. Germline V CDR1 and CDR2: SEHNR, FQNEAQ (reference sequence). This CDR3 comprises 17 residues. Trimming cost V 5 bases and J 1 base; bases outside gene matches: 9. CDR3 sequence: CASSDGQGAIYNYGYTF. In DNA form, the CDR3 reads TGTGCCAGCAGCGACGGACAGGGGGCGATTTATAACTATGGCTACACCTTC. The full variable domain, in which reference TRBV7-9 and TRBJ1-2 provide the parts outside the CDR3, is DTGVSQNPRHKITKRGQNVTFRCDPISEHNRLYWYRQTLGQGPEFLTYFQNEAQLEKSRLLSDRFSAERPKGSFSTLEIQRTEQGDSAMYLCASSDGQGAIYNYGYTFGSGTRLTVV.

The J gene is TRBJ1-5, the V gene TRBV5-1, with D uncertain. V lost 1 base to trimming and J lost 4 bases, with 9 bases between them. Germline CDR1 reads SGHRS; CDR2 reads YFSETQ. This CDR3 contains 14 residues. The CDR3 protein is CASSLNPENQPQHF. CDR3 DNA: TGCGCCAGCAGCTTGAATCCAGAAAATCAGCCCCAGCATTTT.

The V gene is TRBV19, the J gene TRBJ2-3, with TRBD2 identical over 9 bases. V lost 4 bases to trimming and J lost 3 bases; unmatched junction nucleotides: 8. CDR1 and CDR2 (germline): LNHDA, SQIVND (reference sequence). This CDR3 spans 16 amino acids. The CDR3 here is CASSTFSGRRTDTQYF. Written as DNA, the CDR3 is TGTGCCAGTAGTACCTTTAGCGGGAGACGGACAGATACGCAGTATTTT.